This record concerns one TCR beta chain sequence. This sample was taken from a study of blood T cell repertoires in COVID-19. The wider study: Spain, Italy and the United States supplied samples that represented acute and convalescent COVID-19.

The germline gives CDR1 SQVTM, CDR2 ANQGSEA. The CDR3 sequence is 15 residues long. V was pared by 7 bases and J by 4 bases, with 7 bases of the junction left unmatched. Sequenced by immunoSEQ multiplex PCR; TCRdb stores in-frame clones only, minus some. This sample has about 23,000 clones, with 86% found just once. The clonotype comes from a woman older than 75 with active or convalescent COVID-19. This chain uses TRBV29-1 with TRBJ2-3; 14 nucleotides line up with TRBD2. The sample was peripheral blood. CDR3 in DNA: TGCAGCGGCAAGGGGACTAGCGGGGGACCAGATACGCAGTATTTT. This encodes CSGKGTSGGPDTQYF.